This T cell receptor beta chain was found in a study of CD8 T cells in ankylosing spondylitis. Study-wide results and limits: What appeared characteristic of ankylosing spondylitis blood was a TCR beta motif of fewer than ten highly homologous variants.

This clonotype was observed at least ten times. Its antigen remains unidentified. Germline V gene sequence: CDR1 MGHDK, CDR2 SYGVNS. V lost 3 bases and J 2 bases, leaving 9 bases between the germline ends. The CDR3 runs 14 residues. TCRdb re-called the 5' RACE reads through MiXCR, storing one row per CDR3 protein. The table has over 200,000 distinct CDR3 sequences, around 20% seen once. Source material: blood, either unsorted or a sorted T cell fraction (not recorded which). The chain combines TRBV25-1 with TRBJ2-3, with no clear D. The origin of this receptor is a male donor with ankylosing spondylitis. The CDR3 DNA follows: TGTGCCAGCAGTGAGCAGGAATTCACAGATACGCAGTATTTT. Its protein is CASSEQEFTDTQYF.